Described below is a single T cell receptor beta chain sequence and its context. This specimen belongs to a study of blood T cell repertoires in COVID-19. Turning to the study itself: In each case, the material was cDNA or gDNA derived from T cells, B-cell-depleted T cells, or PBMCs.

Using immunoSEQ multiplex PCR, the repertoire was profiled, and TCRdb retains in-frame clones only, with some absent. The sample shows over 40,000 clones, 83% of them seen only once. Trimming stripped 6 bases from V and 6 bases from J, with 11 bases between. The CDR3 consists of 12 residues. Germline V gene data show CDR1 as LNHDA and CDR2 as SQIVND (reference sequence). V is TRBV19 and J is TRBJ1-2, with D unresolved. The source is a man aged 40-55 years with acute or convalescent COVID-19. Sequencing was carried out using peripheral blood. CDR3 sequence (DNA): TGTGCCAGTAGACCCCGCGGGGATGGCTACACCTTC. Its translation: CASRPRGDGYTF.